These T cell receptor beta chains were read from a single sample in a study of T-cell reconstitution after alpha-beta-depleted transplantation in children. From the PCR reads, TCRdb called clonotypes with MiXCR, one entry per CDR3 protein. The data show more than 550,000 distinct CDR3 sequences, more than 9% seen once. Here the sequenced sample was PBMCs from the stem cell graft donor, taken from the stem cell graft. The receptors shown here come from a human donor who donated a stem cell graft to a child with acute myeloid leukemia. CDR3s leave out the opening cysteine and the closing phenylalanine or tryptophan. Clone sizes are given selectively: once, few, many, or a class where the clone is expanded.

v_call: TRBV6-2/TRBV6-3
clone_size: .
j_call: TRBJ1-1
cdr3_aa: ANSQELKNTEAF

v_call: TRBV29-1
clone_size: .
j_call: TRBJ2-1
cdr3_aa: SVDEASGRQF

v_call: TRBV20-1
clone_size: few
j_call: TRBJ2-7
cdr3_aa: SAVGRGSGASYEQY

v_call: TRBV29-1
clone_size: few
j_call: TRBJ2-7
cdr3_aa: SVGGTSGNYEQY

v_call: TRBV5-1
clone_size: few
j_call: TRBJ1-4
cdr3_aa: ASSRMDGGSEKLF

v_call: TRBV19
clone_size: .
j_call: TRBJ2-1
cdr3_aa: ASRGLAPYNEQF

v_call: TRBV7-6
clone_size: many
j_call: TRBJ1-1
cdr3_aa: ASSLAPGSTEAF

v_call: TRBV4-3
clone_size: .
j_call: TRBJ2-3
cdr3_aa: ASSQGGGGGTDTQY

v_call: TRBV28
clone_size: .
j_call: TRBJ2-3
cdr3_aa: ASTITSGIQY

v_call: TRBV5-1
clone_size: few
j_call: TRBJ2-1
cdr3_aa: ASSPGAPSEQF

v_call: TRBV19
clone_size: few
j_call: TRBJ2-1
cdr3_aa: ASSSPGLGRYNEQF

v_call: TRBV29-1
clone_size: few
j_call: TRBJ2-3
cdr3_aa: SVGRPPDTQY

v_call: TRBV7-9
clone_size: few
j_call: TRBJ2-6
cdr3_aa: ASSQVGSGANVLT

v_call: TRBV29-1
clone_size: many
j_call: TRBJ2-7
cdr3_aa: SVWDRDPLKAGGSHSYEQY

v_call: TRBV12-3/TRBV12-4
clone_size: .
j_call: TRBJ2-3
cdr3_aa: ASRIGTTDTQY

v_call: TRBV5-1
clone_size: few
j_call: TRBJ1-1
cdr3_aa: ASNEGVGNTEAF

v_call: TRBV9
clone_size: many
j_call: TRBJ2-2
cdr3_aa: ASSPFVGEYTGELF

v_call: TRBV9
clone_size: few
j_call: TRBJ2-3
cdr3_aa: ASSSLGGDRTDTQY

v_call: TRBV9
clone_size: many
j_call: TRBJ2-2
cdr3_aa: ASSVAVRGTGELF

v_call: TRBV9
clone_size: .
j_call: TRBJ2-3
cdr3_aa: ASSESGTGGGTDTQY

v_call: TRBV11-1
clone_size: few
j_call: TRBJ2-3
cdr3_aa: ASSLVGSLGTDTQY

v_call: TRBV3-1
clone_size: .
j_call: TRBJ2-3
cdr3_aa: ASNGPGAKDTQY

v_call: TRBV10-3
clone_size: few
j_call: TRBJ2-6
cdr3_aa: AISDTGHSGANVLT

v_call: TRBV7-9
clone_size: few
j_call: TRBJ1-6
cdr3_aa: ASSLAEATYNSPLH

v_call: TRBV24-1
clone_size: .
j_call: TRBJ2-3
cdr3_aa: ATSDSLVGRVTDTQY

v_call: TRBV2
clone_size: .
j_call: TRBJ1-2
cdr3_aa: ASRQRDDSPYGYT

v_call: TRBV20-1
clone_size: many
j_call: TRBJ2-1
cdr3_aa: SARRWSDNEQF

v_call: TRBV7-2
clone_size: .
j_call: TRBJ2-2
cdr3_aa: ASSLGGTPRPTGELF

v_call: TRBV4-3
clone_size: .
j_call: TRBJ2-5
cdr3_aa: ASSQLRGQGFQETQY

v_call: TRBV19
clone_size: .
j_call: TRBJ2-3
cdr3_aa: ASSGLGMTDTQY

v_call: TRBV20-1
clone_size: .
j_call: TRBJ1-1
cdr3_aa: SAREGSPAF

v_call: TRBV7-9
clone_size: .
j_call: TRBJ2-7
cdr3_aa: ASSLDRAASYEQY

v_call: TRBV7-6
clone_size: many
j_call: TRBJ1-1
cdr3_aa: ASSLVGAKSHTEAF

v_call: TRBV15
clone_size: many
j_call: TRBJ2-7
cdr3_aa: ATSRVETGFLLYEQY

v_call: TRBV6-1
clone_size: .
j_call: TRBJ1-3
cdr3_aa: ASSRTDSASGNTIY

v_call: TRBV24-1
clone_size: many
j_call: TRBJ2-1
cdr3_aa: ATSGSETSGFKEQF

v_call: TRBV20-1
clone_size: .
j_call: TRBJ1-1
cdr3_aa: SASRSGYTEAF

v_call: TRBV20-1
clone_size: few
j_call: TRBJ2-7
cdr3_aa: SATPGTYEQY

v_call: TRBV29-1
clone_size: .
j_call: TRBJ2-1
cdr3_aa: SVEGPRRSWGGNEQF

v_call: TRBV29-1
clone_size: .
j_call: TRBJ1-1
cdr3_aa: SAQTGITEAF

v_call: TRBV20-1
clone_size: many
j_call: TRBJ2-2
cdr3_aa: SASTGNGYTGELF

v_call: TRBV5-1
clone_size: many
j_call: TRBJ1-1
cdr3_aa: ASSWDGRGNTEAF

v_call: TRBV7-9
clone_size: few
j_call: TRBJ2-7
cdr3_aa: ASSDTLAPSAPY